These T cell receptor beta chains were read from a single sample in a study of control samples from healthy donors and cancer patients. Generated by immunoSEQ multiplex PCR, the TCRdb table keeps only in-frame clones and is missing some. Counted here are about 190,000 clones, 90% to 95% occurring once; the ten biggest clones make up over 1.5%. Sequenced material: blood. Receptors were obtained from a man in his thirties or forties in good health. CDR3s leave out the opening cysteine and the closing phenylalanine or tryptophan.

TRBV19,TRBJ1-2,ASTPYASGGYGYT
TRBV11-2,TRBJ2-6,ASTRDRLAGANVLT
TRBV18,TRBJ1-5,ASSPDRPPQPQH
TRBV6-1,TRBJ1-3,ASSEGRSSGNTIY
TRBV5-1,TRBJ1-1,ASSPDGNTEAF
TRBV5-1,TRBJ1-4,ASSTGRNNEKLF
TRBV5-1,TRBJ1-2,ASSKLTGVYGYT
TRBV19,TRBJ2-3,ASSNRVGSTDTQY
TRBV7-9,TRBJ2-3,ASSGFAGGRDTQY
TRBV7-2,TRBJ2-1,ASSLETGAYNEQF
TRBV12-3/TRBV12-4,TRBJ1-3,ASSTTTQFTIY